The entry below describes one T cell receptor (beta chain). Antigen: not known. The data originate from a study of CD8+ T cells in alopecia areata. Study-level findings and limits: Clonality in the scalp and expanded CD8+ clones ranked among the top 100 were significantly decreased by tofacitinib.

CDR3 length equals 14 residues. Germline V gene data show CDR1 as MNHEY and CDR2 as SVGAGI. V was clipped by 4 bases and J by 4 bases; unmatched bases: 4. Isolated RNA was reverse transcribed into cDNA used as the sequencing template. Using immunoSEQ multiplex PCR, the repertoire was profiled, and TCRdb retains in-frame clones only, with some absent. The sample lists approximately 180,000 clones, 60% occurring once. Treatment described: oral pan-JAK inhibitor, 5-10 mg twice daily. V is TRBV6-5 and J is TRBJ2-7, with 10 bases fitting TRBD2. This TCR was recovered from a human donor with alopecia areata. The sequencing used CD4+ T cells sorted from blood, collected at week 24, from a patient treated with tofacitinib. CDR3 sequence reads: CASSSTSGVYEQYF. CDR3 coding DNA: TGTGCCAGCAGTTCTACTAGCGGGGTTTACGAGCAGTACTTC.